This TCR beta chain comes out of a study of brain T cells in children with intractable seizures. TCRdb keeps only in-frame clones here, not all; method: immunoSEQ multiplex PCR. This table has thousands of clones, approximately 73% appearing once. Sequencing was limited to surgery cases with top T cell transcript signatures in brain tissue. Sequencing used resected brain tissue, obtained at surgery. The receptor was isolated from a boy under two years old with tuberous sclerosis and intractable seizures.

The CDR3 reads CASSPPGAGSTDTQYF. The CDR3 region has the DNA TGCGCCAGCAGCCCCCCTGGGGCGGGGAGCACAGATACGCAGTATTTT. The chain couples TRBV5-1 to TRBJ2-3; D perhaps matches TRBD2 (6 bases). Trimming left V 4 bases short and J 0 bases short, with 15 bases between. This CDR3 comprises 16 residues. Germline assignment: CDR1 SGHRS and CDR2 YFSETQ.